This T cell receptor beta chain was sequenced in a study of tumor and adjacent non-tumor tissue in lung cancer. RNA was extracted from bulk tissue without any cell sorting. Deletions cut 6 bases from V and 6 bases from J, with 16 bases between. In germline, CDR1 is MNHEY, CDR2 SVGAGI. The CDR3 is 14 amino acids. The library came from three nested PCR rounds adapted from ARM-PCR protocols. TCRdb re-derived calls from the multiplex PCR reads in MiXCR, one entry per CDR3 protein. Among 120,000 to 150,000 distinct CDR3 sequences listed, around 60% were seen once. The sequencing sample was made of lung tumor tissue. The V gene is TRBV6-5, the J gene TRBJ2-3, with unresolved D. This receptor was identified in a man between 60 and 75 years old with small cell lung cancer. The CDR3: CASRASRSRDTQYF. The DNA for the CDR3 is TGTGCCAGCAGGGCTAGTAGGAGTAGGGATACGCAGTATTTT.